This T cell receptor (beta chain) was captured by sequencing in a study of T cell repertoires in cytomegalovirus infection. V trimming: 5 bases; J trimming: 3 bases; junction bases outside the gene matches: 9. CDR1 SGHTA and CDR2 FQGNSA come from the germline V gene. The CDR3 contains 17 residues. This clonotype was recorded many times. The antigen is unknown. TCRdb reprocessed the reads via MiXCR and lists one record per CDR3 protein. The table lists approximately 110,000 distinct CDR3 sequences, about 9.4% of them singletons. The receptor comes from a human donor in good health (CMV status not recorded). Some clones in this sample may be carry-over from other donors' samples. Source material: PBMCs, sequenced either directly or after in vitro stimulation (not recorded which). This chain uses TRBV7-2 with TRBJ2-3; 12 nucleotides agree with TRBD2. Here the CDR3 DNA reads TGTGCCAGCAGCCGACGACTAGCGGGAGTTGGAACAGATACGCAGTATTTT. This gives the protein CASSRRLAGVGTDTQYF.